This T cell receptor (beta chain) was identified during a study of blood T cell repertoires in COVID-19. The CDR3 contains 13 residues. Germline CDR1 is MDHEN and CDR2 is SYDVKM. Trimming removed 7 bases at V and 0 bases at J, with 10 bases between. This clone turned up a few times. In the study's own analysis: Amplifying reference gene primers gave estimates of nucleated cell counts. TCRdb's copy holds only in-frame clones and misses some; the assay was immunoSEQ multiplex PCR. The DNA was the basis for D and trimming; V, J and clone size are from that table. In the table there are over 100,000 clones, roughly 80% of which are singletons.

This sequence originates from a woman of 80 years or more with active or convalescent COVID-19. The chain combines TRBV28 with TRBJ2-7; D ambiguous. Sequencing was done on a sample of peripheral blood. The DNA of the CDR3 is TGTGCCAGCACTGGGCTGAACTCCTACGAGCAGTACTTC. Translated: CASTGLNSYEQYF.